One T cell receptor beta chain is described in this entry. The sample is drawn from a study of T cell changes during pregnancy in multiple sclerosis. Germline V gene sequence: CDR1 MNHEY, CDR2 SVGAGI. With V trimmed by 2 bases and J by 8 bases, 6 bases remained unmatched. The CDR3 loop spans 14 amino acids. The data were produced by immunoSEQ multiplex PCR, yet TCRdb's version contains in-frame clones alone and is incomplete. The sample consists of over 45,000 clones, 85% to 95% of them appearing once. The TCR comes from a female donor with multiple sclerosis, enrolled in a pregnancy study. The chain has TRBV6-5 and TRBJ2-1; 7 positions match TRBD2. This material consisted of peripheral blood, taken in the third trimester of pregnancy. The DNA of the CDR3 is TGTGCCAGCAGTTACCCCGGACTAGGGGATGAGCAGTTCTTC. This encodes CASSYPGLGDEQFF.